A single T cell receptor (beta chain) is shown here with its context. Its antigen is currently not known. No per-base quality is available; no much larger clone lies one base away. What the time point label conveys for this sample: pretreatment peripheral blood. The cohort comprised 25 to 30 patients with locally advanced or metastatic urothelial carcinoma treated at Memorial Sloan Kettering on a trial protocol. Peripheral blood mononuclear cells were collected pretreatment and during treatment, with between 1 and 8 total time points obtained per patient. The Qiagen DNeasy Blood extraction kit was used to purify genomic DNA from total PBMCs and tumor samples. PBMCs were collected pretreatment and during treatment, and were isolated and stored as previously described. The sample belongs to a study of PD-L1 blockade in urothelial cancer (dated by TCRdb to 2017 to 2019). Regarding the research as a whole: Therapy was started at some point between 2013 and 2015 for all patients, and atezolizumab 1,200 mg was administered intravenously every 3 weeks. About 90% of the roughly 29 patients were males with bladder-origin urothelial cancer, and 18 of 29 reported a prior smoking history. TCR sequencing covered pretreatment tumor samples and matched, serially collected peripheral blood taken before and after atezolizumab treatment. A median of roughly 140,000 T cells and some 84,000 unique TCRs was obtained from blood samples, and a median clonality of 0.080 was observed. In the same patients who had TCR sequencing, pretreatment tumors also underwent whole exome sequencing and RNA sequencing. Patients had an ECOG performance status of 0 or 1 and had received between 0 and 3 prior chemotherapy regimens. Nine patients reached durable clinical benefit, while 20 patients did not. Durable clinical benefit was defined as progression-free survival longer than 6 months, and TCR features were also tested against progression-free and overall survival. Somatic, immune and clinical correlates of response to PD-L1 blockade with atezolizumab in urothelial cancer were the focus of an exploratory multi-omic analysis. Blood samples were analyzed at 3 weeks after treatment start (second dose) and at 6 weeks after treatment start. Twenty-nine patients had pretreatment blood TCR-seq, roughly 25 had at least one posttreatment blood collection, and roughly 25 had tumor TCR-seq.

The germline V end is reduced by 6 bases and the J end by 2 bases; junction bases left unmatched: 16. Sequences WSHSY (CDR1) and SAAADI (CDR2) are obtained from the germline V gene. The cysteine opens and the phenylalanine closes a CDR3 of 20 amino acids. Only the CDR3 DNA is retained, 60 bases long and in frame from the first base. Synthetic TCR analog templates were spiked into each PCR to estimate absolute template abundance from read counts. The immunoSEQ assay used bias-controlled V and J gene primers to amplify TCRbeta CDR3 regions from genomic DNA. Sequencing of rearranged TCRbeta segments was done at approximately 20X coverage. From the authors' description of their analysis: Clustering was used to correct sequencing errors, and CDR3s were annotated against IMGT to assign V, D and J genes. Downstream analyses used only productive TCRbeta rearrangements, leaving out any out-of-frame or stop-codon sequences. Clonality was calculated as one minus the Shannon entropy normalized by the log of the number of unique productive sequences. Fisher's exact test with Benjamini-Hochberg correction, at a threshold of adjusted p below 0.01, was used to find clones that differed between time points or between blood and tumor. TCRdb provides this immuneACCESS table in a form limited to in-frame rearrangements. Some clones are lacking; in checked studies, under half of them reflect an unresolved V gene, and why the rest are absent is not known. The V and J calls and clone size come from that table; D and trimming were worked out from the DNA. The sample yields about 72,000 clones; more than 75% were counted once. In total, the top ten clones hold about 16% of the sample.

Study-level results and caveats: Improved progression-free and overall survival was found to be associated with pretreatment peripheral blood TCR clonality below the median. At 3 weeks after the start of treatment, tumor-associated TCR clones in peripheral blood had expanded more in patients with durable benefit (n of about 22, p = 0.022). Because the sample size was small (n of about 30) and many exploratory analyses were performed, the results are intended to be hypothesis-generating.

The input for sequencing was PBMCs, taken around atezolizumab (anti-PD-L1) treatment. This TCR derives from a man aged 55 to 70 with urothelial cancer. The rearrangement combines TRBV10-2 with TRBJ2-1; TRBD2 matches 13 bases in the middle. The nucleotide sequence reads as follows: TGCGCCAGCAGCCGGGTCCGGACTAGCGGGGGTAGCAACCCCTACAATGAGCAGTTCTTC. It translates to CASSRVRTSGGSNPYNEQFF.